The 17 T cell receptor beta chains listed next were all sequenced from one sample in a study of human T cells and chemical hapten exposure. Each CDR3 protein gets one entry after TCRdb re-called the RACE reads with MiXCR. Altogether approximately 400,000 distinct CDR3 sequences are present, 5.1% being singletons, with the ten largest covering approximately 2.8%. As for time point: pre-sensitization, week 0. Treatment denoted: therapeutic diphenylcyclopropenone sensitization with weekly scalp DPC. This sample comprised whole blood, obtained in connection with sensitization to the hapten diphenylcyclopropenone (DPC). The receptors stem from a woman in her fifties or sixties with alopecia areata. Some clones in this sample may be carry-over from other donors' samples.

This clonotype occurred many times. The chain carries TRBV29-1 and TRBJ1-1, with 12 bases lining up with TRBD1. CDR1 is SQVTM and CDR2 is ANQGSEA in the germline V gene. After removal of 7 bases from V and 1 base from J, the junction contained 4 bases not matched to a gene. CDR3 length: 14 amino acids. Here the CDR3 reads CSAEGQGANTEAFF. The CDR3 bases are TGCAGCGCTGAGGGACAGGGGGCGAACACTGAAGCTTTCTTT.

This clonotype was observed a few times. The chain joins TRBV3-1 to TRBJ2-2, with 7 bases lining up with TRBD2. Germline V gives CDR1 LGHDT, CDR2 YNNKEL (reference sequence). V trimming: 0 bases; J trimming: 5 bases; junction bases outside the gene matches: 3. CDR3 length: 15 amino acids. CDR3 residues: CASSQDEAGTGELFF. As DNA, the CDR3 is TGTGCCAGCAGCCAAGACGAAGCGGGGACCGGGGAGCTGTTTTTT.

This clonotype was observed many times. The chain uses TRBV12-3 or TRBV12-4 and TRBJ1-3; tentative D call: TRBD1 (6 bases). Trimming shortened V by 7 bases and J by 4 bases, and 14 bases separated the two germline ends. This CDR3 contains 14 residues. The CDR3 sequence is CASTPLGGGNTIYF. The CDR3 bases are TGTGCCAGCACCCCTCTGGGGGGCGGAAACACCATATATTTT.

The chain combines TRBV15 with TRBJ2-1; 8 bases align to TRBD2. The junction had 11 bases not matched to a gene; V was cut back by 7 bases and J by 9 bases. Per the germline V gene, CDR1 is LNHNV and CDR2 is YYDKDF (reference sequence). The length of the CDR3 is 14 residues. As DNA, the CDR3 is TGTGCCACCAACCCGGGACTAGGTACTTCTGAGCAGTTCTTC. Translation: CATNPGLGTSEQFF.

This clonotype was counted at least ten times. The chain employs TRBV29-1 and TRBJ2-3, with D uncertain. This CDR3 is 13 amino acids long. Looked up from germline, CDR1 is SQVTM and CDR2 is ANQGSEA. The ends were cut back, 4 bases at V and 0 bases at J, with 8 bases in the middle. CDR3 residues: CSVAPLSTDTQYF. Written as DNA, the CDR3 is TGCAGCGTTGCGCCCCTTAGCACAGATACGCAGTATTTT.

This rearrangement joins TRBV5-1 to TRBJ2-5, with D unclear. The CDR3 consists of 12 residues. Trimming pared 1 base from V and 4 bases from J, leaving 5 bases between. Germline lookup yields CDR1 SGHRS and CDR2 YFSETQ. DNA for the CDR3: TGCGCCAGCAGCTTGAAGGGAGAGACCCAGTACTTC. It codes for CASSLKGETQYF. Variable domain in full (rest from reference TRBV5-1 and TRBJ2-5): KAGVTQTPRYLIKTRGQQVTLSCSPISGHRSVSWYQQTPGQGLQFLFEYFSETQRNKGNFPGRFSGRQFSNSRSEMNVSTLELGDSALYLCASSLKGETQYFGPGTRLLVL.

This sequence joins TRBV12-3 or TRBV12-4 and TRBJ1-5; 7 nucleotides match TRBD1. The V segment lost 7 bases and the J segment 7 bases; nucleotides outside the gene matches: 10. The CDR3 totals 14 residues. The CDR3 DNA is TGTGCCAGCACCGAAGACAGGGTCAAGCAGCCCCAGCATTTT. It encodes CASTEDRVKQPQHF.

The rearrangement uses TRBV4-2 and TRBJ1-3; D call uncertain. The CDR3 runs to 15 residues. The germline V gene encodes CDR1 LGHNA and CDR2 YNFKEQ. V lost 6 bases, J lost 0 bases, and 12 bases lay in between. CDR3 nucleotide sequence: TGTGCCAGCAGTGCAAGGCAGATCTCTGGAAACACCATATATTTT. It encodes CASSARQISGNTIYF.

Many counts were recorded for this clonotype. The chain is built from TRBV10-2 and TRBJ2-1; D perhaps matches TRBD2 (6 bases). The CDR3 totals 13 residues. The V gene lost 8 bases and the J gene lost 9 bases, with 17 bases spanning the gap. The germline V gene has CDR1 WSHSY and CDR2 SAAADI. CDR3 amino acids: CASGMGLSSEQFF. The CDR3 nucleotides read TGCGCCAGCGGGATGGGACTCTCAAGTGAGCAGTTCTTC.

This CDR3 is CASCQQGSTDTQYF. For the CDR3, the DNA is TGTGCCAGCTGCCAACAGGGGAGCACAGATACGCAGTATTTT. The genes are TRBV7-2 and TRBJ2-3; TRBD1 matches at 7 bases. V lost 8 bases, J lost 0 bases, and 5 bases stayed unmatched. CDR1 and CDR2 from the germline V gene are SGHTA and FQGNSA. This CDR3 is 14 amino acids long.

This clonotype was counted many times. The V and J genes are TRBV4-3 and TRBJ2-5; no definite D call. The V and J ends lost 1 base and 5 bases respectively, with 8 bases between them. This CDR3 is built from 13 residues. Germline V gene data show CDR1 as LGHNA and CDR2 as YSLEER. CDR3 amino acids: CASSQGPEETQYF. The CDR3 coding sequence is TGCGCCAGCAGCCAAGGGCCTGAGGAGACCCAGTACTTC.

This clonotype was counted at least ten times. This sequence joins TRBV6-2 or TRBV6-3 and TRBJ2-5; 10 positions agree with TRBD2. The V segment lost 10 bases and the J segment 3 bases; nucleotides outside the gene matches: 5. The CDR3 sequence is 13 residues long. Germline lookup yields CDR1 MNHEY and CDR2 SVGEGT. The CDR3 protein is CATLAGGEETQYF. The DNA for the CDR3 is TGTGCCACCTTAGCGGGAGGAGAAGAGACCCAGTACTTC.

V is TRBV25-1 and J is TRBJ2-1, with TRBD2 matching 11 bases. The germline gives CDR1 MGHDK, CDR2 SYGVNS. Trimming took 1 base from V and 6 from J; bases not matched to a gene: 5. This CDR3 is 16 amino acids long. CDR3 bases: TGTGCCAGCAGTGAATTTGGTAGCGGGAGGGCCAATGAGCAGTTCTTC. This gives the protein CASSEFGSGRANEQFF.

Ten or more counts support this clonotype. J is TRBJ2-5 and V is TRBV3-1; perhaps TRBD2 as D (5 bases). Germline CDR1 is LGHDT and CDR2 is YNNKEL (reference sequence). V gave up 7 bases and J gave up 3 bases, with 18 bases separating them. The CDR3 has 15 amino acids. The CDR3 region has the DNA TGTGCCAGCAACATCCTCGGACTGGCGGAAGAGACCCAGTACTTC. Amino acid sequence: CASNILGLAEETQYF.

V usage is TRBV6-5 and J usage is TRBJ2-5; D may be TRBD1 (6 bases). V lost 6 bases, J lost 4 bases, and 12 bases lay in between. Germline lookup yields CDR1 MNHEY and CDR2 SVGAGI. CDR3 length: 13 amino acids. The CDR3 is CASSMVGGETQYF. In DNA form, the CDR3 reads TGTGCCAGCAGCATGGTAGGGGGAGAGACCCAGTACTTC.

This clonotype was counted many times. The chain is built from TRBV6-2 or TRBV6-3 and TRBJ2-7; D gene uncertain. The CDR3 has 11 residues. V lost 6 bases to trimming and J lost 2 bases, with 5 bases between them. The germline gives CDR1 MNHEY, CDR2 SVGEGT. The CDR3 coding sequence is TGTGCCAGCAGCTCCACCTACGAGCAGTACTTC. Its protein product is CASSSTYEQYF.

V and J are TRBV20-1 and TRBJ2-1, with TRBD2 matching 13 bases. This CDR3 contains 15 residues. The junction had 6 bases not matched to a gene; V was cut back by 1 base and J by 9 bases. Per germline, CDR1 DFQATT and CDR2 SNEGSKA (reference sequence). The CDR3 here is CSARGLAGGLFEQFF. The CDR3 DNA is TGCAGTGCTAGAGGACTAGCGGGGGGACTTTTTGAGCAGTTCTTC.